This TCR beta chain was sequenced in a study of control samples from healthy donors and cancer patients. The data were produced by immunoSEQ multiplex PCR, yet TCRdb's version contains in-frame clones alone and is incomplete. Altogether some 200,000 clones are present, about 93% being singletons, with the ten largest covering almost 1.5%. CDR1 and CDR2 from the germline V gene are SEHNR and FQNEAQ (reference sequence). The CDR3 consists of 17 residues. The V end lost 4 bases, the J end lost 6 bases, and 21 bases lay between the germline ends. The chain uses TRBV7-9 and TRBJ2-2; tentative D call: TRBD1 (6 bases). This receptor was taken from a man aged 18-30 years in good health. Sample: blood. CDR3 in DNA: TGTGCCAGCAGCTCTAATACAAGGACAGTAAGGTCCGGGGAGCTGTTTTTT. This translates into CASSSNTRTVRSGELFF.